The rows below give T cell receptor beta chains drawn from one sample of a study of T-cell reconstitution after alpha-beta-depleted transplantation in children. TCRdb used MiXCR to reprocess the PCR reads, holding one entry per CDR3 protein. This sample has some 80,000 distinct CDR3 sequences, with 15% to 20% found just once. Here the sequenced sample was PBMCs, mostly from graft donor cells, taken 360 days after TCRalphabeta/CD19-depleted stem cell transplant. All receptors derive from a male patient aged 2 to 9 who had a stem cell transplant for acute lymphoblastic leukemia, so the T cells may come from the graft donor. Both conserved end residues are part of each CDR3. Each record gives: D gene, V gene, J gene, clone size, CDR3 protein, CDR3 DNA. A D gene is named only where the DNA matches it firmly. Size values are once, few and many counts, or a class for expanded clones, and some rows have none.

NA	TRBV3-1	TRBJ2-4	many	CASSHLAKNIQYF	TGTGCCAGCAGCCATTTAGCCAAAAACATTCAGTACTTC
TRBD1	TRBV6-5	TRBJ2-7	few	CASSYSMIRGIYEQYF	TGTGCCAGCAGTTACTCGATGATCAGGGGGATCTACGAGCAGTACTTC
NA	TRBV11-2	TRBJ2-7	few	CASSLFSTALSYEQYF	TGTGCCAGCAGCTTATTTAGTACAGCCCTTTCCTACGAGCAGTACTTC
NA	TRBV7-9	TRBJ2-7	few	CASSTRPDSEQYF	TGTGCCAGCAGCACTAGGCCGGACAGCGAGCAGTACTTC
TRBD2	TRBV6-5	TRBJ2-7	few	CASSYPATSGNSNEQYF	TGTGCCAGCAGTTACCCGGCCACTAGCGGGAATTCAAACGAGCAGTACTTC
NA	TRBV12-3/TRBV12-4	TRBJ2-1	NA	CASSPYPLRLFF	TGTGCCAGCAGCCCGTACCCTCTTAGGTTGTTCTTC
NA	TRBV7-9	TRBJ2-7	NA	CASSFLGHNLSEQYF	TGTGCCAGCAGCTTTTTGGGACACAATTTAAGCGAGCAGTACTTC
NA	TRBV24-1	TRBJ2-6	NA	CATSDWDEDGANVLTF	TGTGCCACCAGTGACTGGGACGAAGATGGGGCCAACGTCCTGACTTTC
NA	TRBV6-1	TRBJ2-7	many	CASRGQVSSYEQYF	TGTGCCAGCAGGGGGCAGGTAAGCTCCTACGAGCAGTACTTC
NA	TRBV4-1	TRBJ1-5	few	CASSQGVVGGERQPQHF	TGCGCCAGCAGCCAAGGAGTTGTAGGAGGGGAAAGGCAGCCCCAGCATTTT
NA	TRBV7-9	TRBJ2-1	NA	CASSSRALNEQFF	TGTGCCAGCAGCTCCCGGGCTCTCAATGAGCAGTTCTTC
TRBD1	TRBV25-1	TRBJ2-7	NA	CASSTTGRKNEQYF	TGTGCCAGCAGCACGACAGGGAGAAAAAACGAGCAGTACTTC
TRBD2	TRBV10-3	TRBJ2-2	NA	CAISDPGLAENTGELFF	TGTGCCATCAGTGACCCGGGACTAGCGGAGAACACCGGGGAGCTGTTTTTT
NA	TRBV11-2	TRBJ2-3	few	CASSLAGRHSTDTQYF	TGTGCCAGCAGCCTTGCAGGCCGCCACAGCACAGATACGCAGTATTTT
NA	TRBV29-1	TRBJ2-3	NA	CSVVGTRDTQYF	TGCAGCGTGGTCGGGACACGTGATACGCAGTATTTT
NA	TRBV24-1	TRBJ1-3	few	CATSPTGTIYF	TGTGCCACCAGTCCCACGGGCACCATATATTTT
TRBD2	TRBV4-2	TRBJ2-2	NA	CASSQVWVGLANTGELFF	TGTGCCAGCAGCCAAGTGTGGGTGGGACTAGCGAACACCGGGGAGCTGTTTTTT
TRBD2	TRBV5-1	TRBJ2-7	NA	CASSDPSGRAYEQYF	TGCGCCAGCAGCGATCCTAGCGGGAGGGCCTACGAGCAGTACTTC
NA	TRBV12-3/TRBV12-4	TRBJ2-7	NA	CASSFQGPHDFSYEQYF	TGTGCCAGCAGTTTTCAGGGTCCCCATGATTTCTCCTACGAGCAGTACTTC
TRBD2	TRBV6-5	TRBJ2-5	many	CASSSTGGRGETQYF	TGTGCCAGCAGTTCTACGGGAGGGAGGGGAGAGACCCAGTACTTC
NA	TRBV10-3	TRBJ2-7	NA	CAISDLARRQGGYEQYF	TGTGCCATCAGTGATTTAGCCAGGCGGCAGGGTGGCTACGAGCAGTACTTC
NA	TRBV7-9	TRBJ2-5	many	CASVTWGWGETQYF	TGTGCCAGCGTAACTTGGGGGTGGGGAGAGACCCAGTACTTC
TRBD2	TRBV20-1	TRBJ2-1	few	CSATPSGAKRKSSYNEQFF	TGCAGTGCCACACCTAGCGGGGCCAAAAGAAAAAGCTCCTACAATGAGCAGTTCTTC
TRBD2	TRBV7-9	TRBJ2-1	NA	CASSLSGTTSYNEQFF	TGTGCCAGCAGCTTATCCGGGACTACTTCCTACAATGAGCAGTTCTTC
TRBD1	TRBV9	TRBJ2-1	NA	CASSEGQGFNEQFF	TGTGCCAGCAGCGAAGGACAGGGTTTCAATGAGCAGTTCTTC
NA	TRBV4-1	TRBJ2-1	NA	CASSQGRGLSSYNEQFF	TGCGCCAGCAGCCAAGGAAGGGGACTCAGCTCCTACAATGAGCAGTTCTTC
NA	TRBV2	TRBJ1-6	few	CASSESRVISPLHF	TGTGCCAGCAGTGAGAGCAGGGTGATTTCACCCCTCCACTTT
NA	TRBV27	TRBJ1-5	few	CASSKGPWGNQPQHF	TGTGCCAGCAGTAAGGGGCCTTGGGGAAATCAGCCCCAGCATTTT
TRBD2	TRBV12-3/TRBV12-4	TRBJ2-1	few	CASSFVGGPLEQFF	TGTGCCAGCAGTTTTGTGGGAGGGCCCCTTGAGCAGTTCTTC
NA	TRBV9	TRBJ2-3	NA	CASSQGGDTQYF	TGTGCCAGCAGCCAGGGCGGGGATACGCAGTATTTT
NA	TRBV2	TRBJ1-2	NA	CASSFFGTSESNYGYTF	TGTGCCAGCAGCTTCTTTGGCACCTCGGAAAGTAACTATGGCTACACCTTC
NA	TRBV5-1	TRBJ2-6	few	CASSLGHTSGANVLTF	TGCGCCAGCAGTTTGGGACACACCTCTGGGGCCAACGTCCTGACTTTC
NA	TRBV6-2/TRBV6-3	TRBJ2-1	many	CASSRSGLLMDEQFF	TGTGCCAGCAGTAGGTCGGGTCTTCTTATGGATGAGCAGTTCTTC
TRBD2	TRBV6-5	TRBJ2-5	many	CASSFELAASETQYF	TGTGCCAGCAGTTTCGAACTAGCGGCGTCAGAGACCCAGTACTTC
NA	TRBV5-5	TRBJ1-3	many	CASSFSLSGNTIYF	TGTGCCAGCAGCTTCAGTCTCTCTGGAAACACCATATATTTT
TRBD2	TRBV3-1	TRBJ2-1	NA	CASSQVGTSVNEQFF	TGTGCCAGCAGCCAAGTGGGGACTAGTGTAAATGAGCAGTTCTTC
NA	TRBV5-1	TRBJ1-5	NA	CASSPGPNQPQHF	TGCGCCAGCAGCCCGGGCCCCAATCAGCCCCAGCATTTT
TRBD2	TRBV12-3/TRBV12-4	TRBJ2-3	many	CASRVLAGGGDTQYF	TGTGCCAGCAGAGTACTAGCGGGAGGCGGAGATACGCAGTATTTT
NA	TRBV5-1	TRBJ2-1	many	CASRPKGELGSYNEQFF	TGCGCCAGCAGACCCAAAGGGGAGCTTGGCTCCTACAATGAGCAGTTCTTC
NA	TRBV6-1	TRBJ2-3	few	CASRIRGGTDTQYF	TGTGCCAGCCGAATTCGCGGCGGTACAGATACGCAGTATTTT
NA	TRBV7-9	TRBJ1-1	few	CASSLARFTEAFF	TGTGCCAGCAGCTTGGCCAGATTCACTGAAGCTTTCTTT
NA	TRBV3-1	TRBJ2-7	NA	CASSSGATYEQYF	TGTGCCAGCAGCTCCGGGGCAACCTACGAGCAGTACTTC
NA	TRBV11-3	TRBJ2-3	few	CASSLDAGSTDTQYF	TGTGCCAGCAGCTTAGACGCGGGAAGCACAGATACGCAGTATTTT
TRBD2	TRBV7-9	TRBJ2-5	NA	CASSLAIREGPKETQYF	TGTGCCAGCAGCTTAGCGATACGGGAGGGCCCCAAAGAGACCCAGTACTTC
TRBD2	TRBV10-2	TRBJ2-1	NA	CASSPSGPRNEQFF	TGCGCCAGCAGCCCTAGCGGGCCGAGGAATGAGCAGTTCTTC
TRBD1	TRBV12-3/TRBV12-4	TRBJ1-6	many	CASSSQGYNSPLHF	TGTGCCAGCAGTTCACAGGGGTATAATTCACCCCTCCACTTT
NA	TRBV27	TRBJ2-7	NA	CASSPRVSYEQYF	TGTGCCAGCAGCCCCAGGGTGTCCTACGAGCAGTACTTC
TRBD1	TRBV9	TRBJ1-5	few	CASSVVGQGDYSNQPQHF	TGTGCCAGCAGCGTAGTGGGACAGGGGGATTATAGCAATCAGCCCCAGCATTTT
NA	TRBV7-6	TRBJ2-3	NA	CASSSVPPMGGSTDTQYF	TGTGCCAGCAGCTCAGTCCCACCTATGGGCGGTAGCACAGATACGCAGTATTTT
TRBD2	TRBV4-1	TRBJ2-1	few	CASSQALAGYREQFF	TGCGCCAGCAGCCAAGCTCTAGCGGGATATCGTGAGCAGTTCTTC
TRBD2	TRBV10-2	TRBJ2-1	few	CASSEQGLAGGSNEQFF	TGCGCCAGCAGTGAGCAGGGACTAGCGGGGGGAAGCAATGAGCAGTTCTTC